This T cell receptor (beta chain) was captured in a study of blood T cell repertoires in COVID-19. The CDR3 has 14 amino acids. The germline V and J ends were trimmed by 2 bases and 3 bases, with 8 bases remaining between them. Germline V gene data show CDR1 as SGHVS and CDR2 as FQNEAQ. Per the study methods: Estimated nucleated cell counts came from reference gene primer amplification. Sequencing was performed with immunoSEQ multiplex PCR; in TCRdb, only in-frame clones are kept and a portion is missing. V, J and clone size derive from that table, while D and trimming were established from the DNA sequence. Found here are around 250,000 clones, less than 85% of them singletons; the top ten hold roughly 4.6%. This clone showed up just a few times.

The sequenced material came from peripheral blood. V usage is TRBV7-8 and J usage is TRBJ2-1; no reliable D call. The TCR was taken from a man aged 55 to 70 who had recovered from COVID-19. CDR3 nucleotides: TGTGCCAGCAGCTTAAAAGGCGGCTACAATGAGCAGTTCTTC. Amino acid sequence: CASSLKGGYNEQFF.